Presented here are 17 T cell receptor beta chains from one specimen sequenced in a study of blood T cell repertoires in COVID-19. The data were produced by immunoSEQ multiplex PCR, yet TCRdb's version contains in-frame clones alone and is incomplete. The data show about 310,000 clones, roughly 90% seen once. Sequenced: PBMCs or T cells enriched from blood (not recorded which). All receptors derive from a woman in her thirties or forties who had recovered from COVID-19.

Only one count was recorded for this clone. The chain is built from TRBV27 and TRBJ2-5; D remains ambiguous. Trimming took 6 bases from V and 1 from J, leaving 12 bases between them. CDR3 length equals 14 residues. The germline V gene encodes CDR1 MNHEY and CDR2 SMNVEV (reference sequence). The CDR3 DNA reads as TGTGCCAGCAGCCCACTCTTTGGCCAAGAGACCCAGTACTTC. This encodes CASSPLFGQETQYF.

The genes are TRBV10-3 and TRBJ1-4; perhaps TRBD1 as D (6 bases). V lost 1 base and J lost 5, with 11 bases in between. Germline CDR1 and CDR2: ENHRY and SYGVKD. This CDR3 spans 15 amino acids. The CDR3 loop is CAISELTGSNEKLFF. The CDR3 nucleotides read TGTGCCATCAGTGAGTTAACAGGGTCCAATGAAAAACTGTTTTTT.

V usage is TRBV7-2 and J usage is TRBJ2-1; weak D call: TRBD1 (6 bases). V lost 1 base, J lost 5 bases, and 15 bases lay in between. The CDR3 runs to 16 residues. The germline CDR1 and CDR2 sequences are SGHTA and FQGNSA. The CDR3 DNA reads as TGTGCCAGCAGCTTAGAGGTGGCCGGGACAAACAATGAGCAGTTCTTC. Protein sequence: CASSLEVAGTNNEQFF.

The genes are TRBV3-1 (or the pseudogene TRBV3-2) and TRBJ1-2; D not resolved. V lost 1 base to trimming and J lost 4 bases, with 16 bases between them. The CDR3 loop spans 16 amino acids. Germline V gene data show CDR1 as LGHDT and CDR2 as YNNKEL (reference sequence). CDR3 loop: CASSQGPRRLGYGYTF. CDR3 DNA sequence: TGTGCCAGCAGCCAAGGACCCCGCCGCCTAGGCTATGGCTACACCTTC.

This clone has just a few counts. The CDR3 loop reads CATSQDFSYNEQFF. The CDR3 DNA is TGTGCCACCAGTCAGGACTTCTCCTACAATGAGCAGTTCTTC. This chain connects TRBV24-1 to TRBJ2-1; perhaps TRBD2 as D (5 bases). The CDR3 is 14 amino acids. The V and J ends lost 6 bases and 0 bases respectively, with 8 bases between them. Germline V CDR1 and CDR2: KGHDR, SFDVKD.

The V call is TRBV18, the J call TRBJ2-6; 7 nucleotides align to TRBD1. Germline trimming cut 1 base from V and 0 bases from J; bases unmatched to any gene: 12. The CDR3 is 20 amino acids. CDR1 is KGHSH, CDR2 LQKENI, per germline. CDR3 nucleotides: TGTGCCAGCTCACCACGGGCACGGGACAGTTCCGCCTCTGGGGCCAACGTCCTGACTTTC. Encoded protein: CASSPRARDSSASGANVLTF. Complete variable domain (other parts from reference TRBV18 and TRBJ2-6): NAGVMQNPRHLVRRRGQEARLRCSPMKGHSHVYWYRQLPEEGLKFMVYLQKENIIDESGMPKERFSAEFPKEGPSILRIQQVVRGDSAAYFCASSPRARDSSASGANVLTFGAGSRLTVL.

This clone is a singleton in its sample. This sequence joins TRBV27 and TRBJ1-1, with D possibly matching TRBD1 (6 bases). This CDR3 is built from 15 residues. Trimming stripped 7 bases from V and 5 bases from J, with 20 bases between. Germline V gene data show CDR1 as MNHEY and CDR2 as SMNVEV (reference sequence). Here the CDR3 DNA reads TGTGCCAGCAATCCCCGGGGGGGGGCGTCGACTGAAGCTTTCTTT. Translation: CASNPRGGASTEAFF.

This clone has just one count. The chain joins TRBV27 to TRBJ2-7; D possibly corresponds to TRBD1 (6 bases). With 4 bases removed from V and 3 bases from J, the gap between germline ends came to 10 bases. Germline CDR1 MNHEY, CDR2 SMNVEV (reference sequence). This CDR3 comprises 13 residues. The CDR3 DNA follows: TGTGCCAGCAGTTACGCAGGGGACTACGAGCAGTACTTC. Protein product: CASSYAGDYEQYF.

The V and J genes are TRBV12-5 and TRBJ1-1; D call uncertain. Germline V gene sequence: CDR1 LGHNT, CDR2 FRNRAP. V lost 6 bases to trimming and J lost 7 bases, with 6 bases between them. This CDR3 spans 10 amino acids. CDR3 in DNA: TGTGCTAGTGGGCCAGATGAAGCTTTCTTT. This encodes CASGPDEAFF.

The V gene is TRBV19, the J gene TRBJ1-2; 9 nucleotides line up with TRBD1. Per the germline V gene, CDR1 is LNHDA and CDR2 is SQIVND (reference sequence). Trimming took 3 bases from V and 5 from J; bases not matched to a gene: 10. The CDR3 length is 16 residues. For the CDR3, the DNA is TGTGCCAGTAGTATCGGGTGGACAGGGGATAAGTATGGCTACACCTTC. Translation: CASSIGWTGDKYGYTF. Based on the CDR3 plus reference TRBV19 and TRBJ1-2, the full variable domain is DGGITQSPKYLFRKEGQNVTLSCEQNLNHDAMYWYRQDPGQGLRLIYYSQIVNDFQKGDIAEGYSVSREKKESFPLTVTSAQKNPTAFYLCASSIGWTGDKYGYTFGSGTRLTVV.

Written as DNA, the CDR3 is TGTGCCAGCGTTGGACCATGGTCAGGGGGGCACCAAGAGACCCAGTACTTC. This encodes CASVGPWSGGHQETQYF. V gene TRBV28 combines with J gene TRBJ2-5; weak D call: TRBD1 (7 bases). The germline V gene has CDR1 MDHEN and CDR2 SYDVKM. This CDR3 is 17 amino acids long. The germline V and J ends were trimmed by 8 bases and 0 bases, with 22 bases remaining between them.

The CDR3 sequence is CAIVSSGGADNEQFF. CDR3 DNA: TGTGCCATCGTATCTAGCGGGGGGGCCGATAATGAGCAGTTCTTC. The chain links TRBV10-3 to TRBJ2-1; 12 bases are shared with TRBD2. The CDR3 runs 15 residues. Trimming at V came to 8 bases and at J to 7 bases, leaving 9 bases not matched to a gene. CDR1 and CDR2 (germline): ENHRY, SYGVKD.

On this clone itself: The sample carries other DNA sequences with the same CDR3. The V call is TRBV9, the J call TRBJ1-3, with 8 bases fitting TRBD1. Germline V gene data show CDR1 as SGDLS and CDR2 as YYNGEE. This CDR3 comprises 17 residues. Trimming at V came to 0 bases and at J to 0 bases, leaving 5 bases not matched to a gene. The CDR3 spells CASSVEQGGSSGNTIYF. CDR3 DNA sequence: TGTGCCAGCAGCGTAGAACAGGGGGGTTCCTCTGGAAACACCATATATTTT.

The chain has TRBV15 and TRBJ1-3; maybe TRBD1 (5 bases). V was shortened by 4 bases and J by 0 bases, with 16 bases between the two germline ends. Germline lookup yields CDR1 LNHNV and CDR2 YYDKDF (reference sequence). The CDR3 spans 17 residues. The CDR3 region has the DNA TGTGCCACCAGCACTAGGGAGGGGCAGAGCTCTGGAAACACCATATATTTT. Translated: CATSTREGQSSGNTIYF.

The chain recombines TRBV5-1 with TRBJ2-5; 9 bases fit TRBD2. The CDR3 is 15 residues long. CDR1 and CDR2 from the germline V gene are SGHRS and YFSETQ. The V gene end was trimmed by 4 bases and the J gene end by 5 bases; junction bases not matched to a gene: 9. CDR3 sequence: CASSRLAGIMETQYF. The DNA for the CDR3 is TGCGCCAGCAGCCGCCTAGCGGGGATAATGGAGACCCAGTACTTC. Variable domain in full (rest from reference TRBV5-1 and TRBJ2-5): KAGVTQTPRYLIKTRGQQVTLSCSPISGHRSVSWYQQTPGQGLQFLFEYFSETQRNKGNFPGRFSGRQFSNSRSEMNVSTLELGDSALYLCASSRLAGIMETQYFGPGTRLLVL.

The rearrangement links TRBV29-1 to TRBJ1-3; D unresolved. CDR1 is SQVTM, CDR2 ANQGSEA, per germline. V was pared by 8 bases and J by 1 base, with 6 bases between. The CDR3 consists of 11 residues. Written as DNA, the CDR3 is TGCAGCTCCCGGTCTGGAAACACCATATATTTT. This codes for CSSRSGNTIYF.

The chain joins TRBV7-2 to TRBJ2-1; the match to TRBD2 covers 9 bases. Per the germline V gene, CDR1 is SGHTA and CDR2 is FQGNSA. There are 15 residues in the CDR3. J lost 8 bases, V lost 1 base, and 6 bases had no gene match. In nucleotides, the CDR3 is TGTGCCAGCAGCTTAGTCGGCGGGGGGGCCTATGAGCAGTTCTTC. Translating it yields CASSLVGGGAYEQFF.